This T cell receptor beta chain was profiled in a study of CD8 T cells in cerebrospinal fluid in Alzheimer's disease (dated by TCRdb to the early 2020s). Broadly, across the study: To assess CSF T cell clonal expansion, the study used two single-cell approaches: plate-based nested PCR sequencing and droplet-based sequencing. Whether clonally expanded T cells were present in cerebrospinal fluid from healthy elderly individuals and from patients with neurodegenerative disease was tested. A total of about 26 samples were covered by the CSF gene-expression analysis, which included Parkinson's disease patients. The droplet-based CSF analysis comparing patients with controls included about 9 healthy controls (approximately 11,000 cells) and about 9 patients with MCI or Alzheimer's disease (around 10,000 cells).

This clonotype comes out as medium-sized (0.01 to 0.1%) from its frequency, since no count is listed. What this receptor recognizes is not known. Because antigen-specific T cells had previously been reported in Parkinson's disease blood, the researchers used Parkinson's disease patients as a neurodegenerative disease comparison group. Every participant was in good physical condition and had no acute infectious disease. Neurodegeneration in patients was confirmed using biomarkers including neurofilament, amyloid-beta and tau. A live/dead marker was used to sort live CSF cells for droplet-based sequencing. To pellet immune cells, CSF obtained by lumbar puncture was centrifuged at 300g. Each CSF sample was checked for red blood cells, and any sample showing blood contamination was excluded. CSF cells were cryopreserved in freezing medium, frozen overnight at -80 degrees C, and subsequently stored in liquid nitrogen. Before analysis, CSF samples had been stored for less than seven months.

The germline V gene (reference sequence) provides CDR1 DFQATT and CDR2 SNEGSKA. The CDR3 runs 16 amino acids, cysteine and phenylalanine included. No DNA sequence was recorded. Overall results and qualifications from the work: The largest CSF clone made up a higher percentage of TCRs in patients with MCI or Alzheimer's disease than in controls. The EBV-specific clones were neither the most highly expanded clones nor enriched among patients. In pooled data, a highly expanded clone (at least 3% of TCRs) was found in 1 of 10 healthy subjects versus 4 of 6 Alzheimer's patients. The authors cautioned that detecting EBV-specific TCRs in CSF does not establish a causal link between EBV and Alzheimer's disease. The overall clonality comparison included only samples with detectable clones (approximately 11 healthy, 5 MCI, 5 AD, 6 PD).

Library preparation employed 10x single-cell sequencing. 10X Genomics single-cell V(D)J and 5' gene-expression libraries were used to profile CSF cells. An Illumina NextSeq550 was used to sequence the CSF single-cell TCR libraries. Per the original workflow: V(D)J reads were aligned to the vdj-GRCh38 alts ensemble 2.0.0 reference and processed with the Cell Ranger vdj pipeline. Cell barcodes sharing the same set of productive CDR3 nucleotide sequences were defined as clonotypes. Clonotype information was added to Seurat v3.0 gene-expression metadata to link clonality with transcriptional profiles. Exclusion was applied to CSF cells with more than 1,800 genes, more than 7,500 UMIs or more than 10% mitochondrial reads. To find TCRs with known antigen specificity, CDR3-beta sequences were matched against VDJdb. Network analysis of clone sharing used the R package qgraph and included only TCRs with complete alpha and beta chains. Based on TCRdb reprocessing of the reads, there is one entry per CDR3 protein sequence, and DNA is missing. TCRdb assigned the V and J calls; the authors' analysis was not used. The table for this sample lists roughly 860 distinct CDR3 sequences. Approximately 13% of the sample goes to the ten largest clones.

The clonotype comes from a human donor with Parkinson's disease. The sequencing input was cerebrospinal fluid. The rearrangement joined TRBV20-1 to TRBJ1-6; TCRdb lists TRBD1, though no DNA is available to test this call. The encoded CDR3 is CSARDSPPTERSPLHF.